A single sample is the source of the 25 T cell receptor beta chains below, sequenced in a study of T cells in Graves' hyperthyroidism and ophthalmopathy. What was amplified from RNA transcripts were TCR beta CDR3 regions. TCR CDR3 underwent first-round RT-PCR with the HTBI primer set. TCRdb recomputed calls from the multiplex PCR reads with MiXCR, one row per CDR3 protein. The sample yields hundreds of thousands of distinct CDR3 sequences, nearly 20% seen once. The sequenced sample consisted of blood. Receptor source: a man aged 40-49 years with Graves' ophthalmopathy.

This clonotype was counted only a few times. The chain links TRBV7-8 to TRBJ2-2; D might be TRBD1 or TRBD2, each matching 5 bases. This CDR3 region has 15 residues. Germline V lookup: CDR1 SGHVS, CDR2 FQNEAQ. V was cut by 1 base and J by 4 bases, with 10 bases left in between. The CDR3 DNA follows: TGTGCCAGCAGCTTAGTTATGGGACCCACCGGGGAGCTGTTTTTT. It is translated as CASSLVMGPTGELFF. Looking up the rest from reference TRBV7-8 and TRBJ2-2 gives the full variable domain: GAGVSQSPRYKVAKRGQDVALRCDPISGHVSLFWYQQALGQGPEFLTYFQNEAQLDKSGLPSDRFFAERPEGSVSTLKIQRTQQEDSAVYLCASSLVMGPTGELFFGEGSRLTVL.

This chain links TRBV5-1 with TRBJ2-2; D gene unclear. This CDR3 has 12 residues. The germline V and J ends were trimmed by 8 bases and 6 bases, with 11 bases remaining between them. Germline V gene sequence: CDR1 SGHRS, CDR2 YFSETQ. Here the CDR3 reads CASHSLAGELFF. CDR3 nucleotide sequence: TGCGCCAGTCATTCCCTTGCCGGGGAGCTGTTTTTT.

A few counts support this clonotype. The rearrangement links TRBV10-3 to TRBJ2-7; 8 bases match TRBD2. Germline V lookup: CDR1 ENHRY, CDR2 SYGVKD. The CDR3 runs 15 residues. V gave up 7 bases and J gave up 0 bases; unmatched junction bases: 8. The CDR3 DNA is TGTGCCATCACCCCCGGGACTAGTATCTCCTACGAGCAGTACTTC. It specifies CAITPGTSISYEQYF.

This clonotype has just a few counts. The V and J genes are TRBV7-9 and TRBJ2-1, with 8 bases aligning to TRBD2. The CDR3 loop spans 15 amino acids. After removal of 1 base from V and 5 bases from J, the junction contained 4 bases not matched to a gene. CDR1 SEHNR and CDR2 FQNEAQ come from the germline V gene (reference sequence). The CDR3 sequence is CASSLELAANNEQFF. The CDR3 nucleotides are TGTGCCAGCAGCTTAGAACTAGCGGCTAACAATGAGCAGTTCTTC. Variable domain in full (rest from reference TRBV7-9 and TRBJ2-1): DTGVSQNPRHKITKRGQNVTFRCDPISEHNRLYWYRQTLGQGPEFLTYFQNEAQLEKSRLLSDRFSAERPKGSFSTLEIQRTEQGDSAMYLCASSLELAANNEQFFGPGTRLTVL.

The CDR3 DNA is TGTGCCAGTACAATAATGACTAGCAATCAGCCCCAGCATTTT. Its protein product is CASTIMTSNQPQHF. The chain joins TRBV19 to TRBJ1-5; D gene ambiguous. The CDR3 covers 14 residues. V shed 7 bases and J shed 0 bases, with 10 bases lying between them. Germline V lookup: CDR1 LNHDA, CDR2 SQIVND (reference sequence).

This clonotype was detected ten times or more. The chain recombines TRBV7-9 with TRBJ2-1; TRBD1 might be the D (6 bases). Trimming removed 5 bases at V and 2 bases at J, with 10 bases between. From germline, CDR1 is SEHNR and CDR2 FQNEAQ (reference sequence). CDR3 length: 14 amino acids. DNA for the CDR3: TGTGCCAGCAGCACCCAGGGGACCTACAATGAGCAGTTCTTC. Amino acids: CASSTQGTYNEQFF.

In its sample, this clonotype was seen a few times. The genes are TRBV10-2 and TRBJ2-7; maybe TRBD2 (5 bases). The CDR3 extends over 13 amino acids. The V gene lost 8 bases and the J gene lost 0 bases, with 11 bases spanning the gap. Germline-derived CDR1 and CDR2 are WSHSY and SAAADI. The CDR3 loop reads CASARGSSYEQYF. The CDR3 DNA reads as TGCGCCAGCGCTCGGGGATCCTCCTACGAGCAGTACTTC.

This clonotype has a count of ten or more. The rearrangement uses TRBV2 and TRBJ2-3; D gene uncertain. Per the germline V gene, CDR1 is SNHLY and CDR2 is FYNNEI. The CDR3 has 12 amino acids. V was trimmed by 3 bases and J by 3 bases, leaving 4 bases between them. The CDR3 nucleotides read TGTGCCAGCAGTGAGGGAACAGATACGCAGTATTTT. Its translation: CASSEGTDTQYF.

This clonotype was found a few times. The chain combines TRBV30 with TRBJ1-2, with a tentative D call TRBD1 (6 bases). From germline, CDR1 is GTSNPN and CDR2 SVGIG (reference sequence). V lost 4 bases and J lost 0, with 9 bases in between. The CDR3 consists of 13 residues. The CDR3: CAWTGHTNYGYTF. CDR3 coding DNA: TGTGCCTGGACGGGACACACTAACTATGGCTACACCTTC.

The CDR3 loop is CATHAGVTGELFF. As DNA, the CDR3 is TGTGCCACCCACGCGGGAGTCACCGGGGAGCTGTTTTTT. V usage is TRBV7-9 and J usage is TRBJ2-2; 7 positions agree with TRBD2. V lost 10 bases, J lost 4 bases, and 6 bases stayed unmatched. The germline CDR1 and CDR2 sequences are SEHNR and FQNEAQ (reference sequence). This CDR3 comprises 13 residues. The variable domain in full, completed from reference TRBV7-9 and TRBJ2-2, reads DTGVSQNPRHKITKRGQNVTFRCDPISEHNRLYWYRQTLGQGPEFLTYFQNEAQLEKSRLLSDRFSAERPKGSFSTLEIQRTEQGDSAMYLCATHAGVTGELFFGEGSRLTVL.

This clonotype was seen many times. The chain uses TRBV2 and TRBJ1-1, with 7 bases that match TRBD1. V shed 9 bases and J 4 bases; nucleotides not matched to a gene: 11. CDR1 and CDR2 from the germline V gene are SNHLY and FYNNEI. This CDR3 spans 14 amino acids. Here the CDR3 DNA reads TGTGCCAGGTCGACAGGGCTGAGAGGCACTGAAGCTTTCTTT. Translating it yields CARSTGLRGTEAFF. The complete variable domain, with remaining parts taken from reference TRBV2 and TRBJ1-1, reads EPEVTQTPSHQVTQMGQEVILRCVPISNHLYFYWYRQILGQKVEFLVSFYNNEISEKSEIFDDQFSVERPDGSNFTLKIRSTKLEDSAMYFCARSTGLRGTEAFFGQGTRLTVV.

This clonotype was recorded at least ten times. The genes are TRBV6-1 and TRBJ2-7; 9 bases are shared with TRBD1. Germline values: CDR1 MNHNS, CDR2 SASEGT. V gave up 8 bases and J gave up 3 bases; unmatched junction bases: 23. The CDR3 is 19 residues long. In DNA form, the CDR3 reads TGTGCCAGCGGACACCCGACAGGGGCCAGGGACAGGGCGGGCTACGAGCAGTACTTC. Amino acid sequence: CASGHPTGARDRAGYEQYF.

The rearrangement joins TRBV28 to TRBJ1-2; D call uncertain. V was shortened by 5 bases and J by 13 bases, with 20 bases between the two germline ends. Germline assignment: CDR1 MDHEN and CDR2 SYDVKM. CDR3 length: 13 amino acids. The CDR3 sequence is CASSLNYPLGVTF. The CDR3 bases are TGTGCCAGCAGTCTAAATTACCCCCTAGGTGTCACCTTC.

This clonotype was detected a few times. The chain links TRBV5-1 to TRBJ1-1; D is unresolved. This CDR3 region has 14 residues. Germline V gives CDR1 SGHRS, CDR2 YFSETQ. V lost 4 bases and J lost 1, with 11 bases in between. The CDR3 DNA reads TGCGCCAGCAGCACCCAGGTACAGAACACTGAAGCTTTCTTT. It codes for CASSTQVQNTEAFF.

In DNA, the CDR3 is TGTGCCAGCAGTTATCTCCCCGGACACACTGAAGCTTTCTTT. Its translation is CASSYLPGHTEAFF. The chain joins TRBV6-5 to TRBJ1-1, with D uncertain. CDR1 MNHEY and CDR2 SVGAGI come from the germline V gene. This CDR3 spans 14 amino acids. Trimming cost V 3 bases and J 3 bases, with 11 bases left between them.

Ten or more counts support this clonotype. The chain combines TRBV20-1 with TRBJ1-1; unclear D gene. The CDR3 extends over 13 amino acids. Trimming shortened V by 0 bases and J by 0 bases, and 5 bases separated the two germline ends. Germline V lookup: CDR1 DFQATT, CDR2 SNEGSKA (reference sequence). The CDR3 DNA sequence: TGCAGTGCTAGAGATGGTCTGAACACTGAAGCTTTCTTT. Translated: CSARDGLNTEAFF.

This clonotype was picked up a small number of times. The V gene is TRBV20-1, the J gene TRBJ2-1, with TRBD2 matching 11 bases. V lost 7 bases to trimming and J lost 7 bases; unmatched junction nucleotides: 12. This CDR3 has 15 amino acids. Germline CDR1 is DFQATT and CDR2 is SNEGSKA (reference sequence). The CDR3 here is CSVRGVAGGQNEQFF. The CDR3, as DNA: TGCAGTGTTCGGGGGGTAGCGGGGGGGCAAAATGAGCAGTTCTTC.

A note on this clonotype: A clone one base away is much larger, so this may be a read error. The CDR3 DNA is TGTGTCAGCAGCGTAACTAGCGGGCCCTACGAGCAGTACTTC. This sequence encodes CVSSVTSGPYEQYF. The genes are TRBV7-3 and TRBJ2-7, with 9 bases fitting TRBD2. Looked up from germline, CDR1 is SGHTA and CDR2 is FQGTGA. This CDR3 comprises 14 residues.

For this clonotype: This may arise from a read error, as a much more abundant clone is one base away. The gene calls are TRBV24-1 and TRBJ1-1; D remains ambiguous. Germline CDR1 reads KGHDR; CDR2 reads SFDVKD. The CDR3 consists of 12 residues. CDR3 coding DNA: TGTGCCGCCAGTGATCTGGGGAATGAAGCTTTCTTT. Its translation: CAASDLGNEAFF.

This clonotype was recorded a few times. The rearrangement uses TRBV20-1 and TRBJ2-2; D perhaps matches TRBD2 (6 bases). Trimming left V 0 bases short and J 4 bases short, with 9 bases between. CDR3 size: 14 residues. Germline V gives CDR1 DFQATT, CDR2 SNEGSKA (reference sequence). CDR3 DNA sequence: TGCAGTGCTAGAGATTGGGACTTCACCGGGGAGCTGTTTTTT. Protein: CSARDWDFTGELFF.

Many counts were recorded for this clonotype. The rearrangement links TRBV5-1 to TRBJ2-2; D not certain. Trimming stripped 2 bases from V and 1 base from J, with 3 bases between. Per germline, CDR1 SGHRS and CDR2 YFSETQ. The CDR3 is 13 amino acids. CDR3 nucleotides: TGCGCCAGCAGCTTTCAGAACACCGGGGAGCTGTTTTTT. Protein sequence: CASSFQNTGELFF.

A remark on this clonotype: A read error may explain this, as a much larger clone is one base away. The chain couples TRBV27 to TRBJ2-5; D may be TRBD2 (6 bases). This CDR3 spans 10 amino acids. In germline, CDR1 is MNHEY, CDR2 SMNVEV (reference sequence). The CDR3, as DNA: TGTGTCAGCGGAGGGGAGACCCAGTACTTC. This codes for CVSGGETQYF.

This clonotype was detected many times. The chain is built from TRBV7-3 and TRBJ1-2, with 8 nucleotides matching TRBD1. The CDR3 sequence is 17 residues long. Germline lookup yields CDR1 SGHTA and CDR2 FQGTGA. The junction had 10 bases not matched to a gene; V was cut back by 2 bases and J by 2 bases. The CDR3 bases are TGTGCCAGCAGCTTAGGTCCTCTTGGACAGGGCAACTATGGCTACACCTTC. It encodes CASSLGPLGQGNYGYTF. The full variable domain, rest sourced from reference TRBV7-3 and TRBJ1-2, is GAGVSQTPSNKVTEKGKYVELRCDPISGHTALYWYRQSLGQGPEFLIYFQGTGAADDSGLPNDRFFAVRPEGSVSTLKIQRTERGDSAVYLCASSLGPLGQGNYGYTFGSGTRLTVV.

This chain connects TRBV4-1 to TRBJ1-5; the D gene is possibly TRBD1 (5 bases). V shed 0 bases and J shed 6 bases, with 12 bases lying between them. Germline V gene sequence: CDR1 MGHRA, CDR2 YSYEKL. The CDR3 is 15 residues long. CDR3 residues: CASSQEGQGGQPQHF. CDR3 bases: TGCGCCAGCAGCCAAGAAGGGCAGGGTGGTCAGCCCCAGCATTTT.

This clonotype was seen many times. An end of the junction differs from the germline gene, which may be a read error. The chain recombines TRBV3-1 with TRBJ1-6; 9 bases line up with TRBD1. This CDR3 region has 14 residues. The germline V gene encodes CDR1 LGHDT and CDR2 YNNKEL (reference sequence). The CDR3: CASSQGQGNSPLHF. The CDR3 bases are TGTGCCAGCAGTCAAGGACAGGGGAATTCACCCCTCCACTTT.